This T cell receptor beta chain was recorded in a study of patients and donors after allogeneic stem cell transplantation. In this sample, this clonotype turned up a few times. TCRdb re-analysed the RT-PCR reads in MiXCR, keeping a single row per CDR3 protein. Altogether about 210,000 distinct CDR3 sequences are present, about 37% being singletons, with the ten largest covering 9.5% to 13%. The CDR3 contains 16 residues. V was shortened by 5 bases and J by 3 bases, with 19 bases between the two germline ends. Germline V lookup: CDR1 SGHVS, CDR2 FQNEAQ. V is TRBV7-8 and J is TRBJ1-1, with a weak D call TRBD1 (6 bases). Sample: blood, either unsorted or a sorted T cell fraction (not recorded which). The clonotype was recovered from a human donor who was either an allogeneic HSCT recipient or a stem cell or donor lymphocyte infusion donor (not recorded which). It is not recorded whose cells these are; they may come from a transplant donor. Written as DNA, the CDR3 is TGTGCCAGCAGCCTCCCGGATGGGGGGCTCGACACTGAAGCTTTCTTT. Translated, it gives CASSLPDGGLDTEAFF.